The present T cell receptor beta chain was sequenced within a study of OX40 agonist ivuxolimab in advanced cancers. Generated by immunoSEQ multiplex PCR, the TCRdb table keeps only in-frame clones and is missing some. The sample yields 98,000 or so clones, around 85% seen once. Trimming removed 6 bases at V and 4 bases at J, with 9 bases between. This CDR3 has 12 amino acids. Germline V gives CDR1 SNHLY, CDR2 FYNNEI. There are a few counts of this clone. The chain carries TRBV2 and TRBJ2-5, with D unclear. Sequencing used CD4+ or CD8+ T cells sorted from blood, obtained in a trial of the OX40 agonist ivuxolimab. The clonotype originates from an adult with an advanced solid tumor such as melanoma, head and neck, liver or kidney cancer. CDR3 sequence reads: CASSSTLETQYF. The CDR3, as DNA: TGTGCCAGCAGCTCAACTTTAGAGACCCAGTACTTC.